This T cell receptor beta chain was recovered during a study of T cell changes during pregnancy in multiple sclerosis. Assay used: immunoSEQ multiplex PCR; TCRdb lists only in-frame clones, some missing. The sample records under 95,000 clones, approximately 92% being singletons. This clone was picked up one time. This CDR3 contains 18 residues. Germline V gives CDR1 SEHNR, CDR2 FQNEAQ (reference sequence). V gave up 7 bases and J gave up 4 bases; unmatched junction bases: 18. This clonotype was sampled from a female donor with multiple sclerosis, enrolled in a pregnancy study. The chain combines TRBV7-9 with TRBJ1-2, with 10 bases aligning to TRBD1. Sample: peripheral blood, taken after pregnancy. Here the CDR3 DNA reads TGTGCCAGCACCATATTAAGGGACAGGGGCAAGGTTAGCTATGGCTACACCTTC. It codes for CASTILRDRGKVSYGYTF.